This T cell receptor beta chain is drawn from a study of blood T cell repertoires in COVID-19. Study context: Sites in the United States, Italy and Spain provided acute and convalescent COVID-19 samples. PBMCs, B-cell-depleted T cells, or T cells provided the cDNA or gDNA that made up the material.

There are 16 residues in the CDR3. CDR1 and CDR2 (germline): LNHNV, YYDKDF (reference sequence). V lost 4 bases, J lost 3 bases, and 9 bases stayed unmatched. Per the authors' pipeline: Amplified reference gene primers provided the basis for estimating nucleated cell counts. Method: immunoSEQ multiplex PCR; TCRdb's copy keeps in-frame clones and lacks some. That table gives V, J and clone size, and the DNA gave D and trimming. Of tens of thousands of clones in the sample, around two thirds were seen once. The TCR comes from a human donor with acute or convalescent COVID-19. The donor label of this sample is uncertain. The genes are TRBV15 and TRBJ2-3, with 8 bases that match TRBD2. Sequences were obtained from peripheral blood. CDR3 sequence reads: CATSKPFGGVTDTQYF. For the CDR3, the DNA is TGTGCCACCAGCAAACCGTTCGGGGGGGTGACAGATACGCAGTATTTT.